The 32 T cell receptor beta chains in this list originate from one sample, sequenced in a study of shared clonotypes between healthy human individuals. Profiled with immunoSEQ multiplex PCR; TCRdb holds only in-frame clones, not every one. The sample has around 320,000 clones, roughly 84% seen once. Sequenced material: memory CD8+ T cells sorted from blood. As for subset: CD45RO+ cells pooled with CCR7-negative TemRA cells. The receptors come from a man aged 18 to 29 in good health.

In this sample, this clone turned up once. The chain joins TRBV7-6 to TRBJ2-7, with D hard to call. V shed 1 base and J shed 3 bases, with 7 bases lying between them. The CDR3 is 13 amino acids. The germline CDR1 and CDR2 sequences are SGHVS and FNYEAQ. The CDR3 region is CASSLDYSYEQYF. The CDR3 DNA sequence: TGTGCCAGCAGCTTAGACTACAGCTACGAGCAGTACTTC.

V and J are TRBV2 and TRBJ2-2; 7 bases map to TRBD2. This CDR3 region has 15 residues. V shed 5 bases, J shed 0 bases, and the junction held 3 bases outside the gene matches. Germline V gene sequence: CDR1 SNHLY, CDR2 FYNNEI. CDR3 loop: CASSTGLANTGELFF. CDR3 DNA: TGTGCCAGCAGTACCGGACTAGCGAACACCGGGGAGCTGTTTTTT.

On this clone: At the DNA level, this CDR3 is encoded by other sequences in the same sample as well. The rearrangement uses TRBV7-9 and TRBJ1-2; the D is unclear. CDR3 length: 12 residues. V shed 5 bases and J shed 4 bases, with 8 bases lying between them. Germline-derived CDR1 and CDR2 are SEHNR and FQNEAQ (reference sequence). CDR3 sequence (DNA): TGTGCCAGCAGCCCTACAGTCTATGGCTACACCTTC. It codes for CASSPTVYGYTF.

The chain employs TRBV4-3 and TRBJ2-7; D ambiguous. The CDR3 sequence is 15 residues long. Trimming removed 1 base from V and 6 bases from J, with 16 bases in between. Germline CDR1 and CDR2: LGHNA and YSLEER. The CDR3 loop reads CASSQGYRDRSEQYF. The DNA of the CDR3 is TGCGCCAGCAGCCAAGGGTACAGAGATCGGTCCGAGCAGTACTTC.

This chain links TRBV6-6 with TRBJ2-1; a weak D match, TRBD2 (5 bases). The V and J ends lost 7 bases and 9 bases respectively, with 22 bases between them. This CDR3 has 15 residues. Germline assignment: CDR1 MNHNY and CDR2 SVGAGI (reference sequence). The CDR3 protein is CASNGRTRILPEQFF. For the CDR3, the DNA is TGTGCCAGCAACGGTAGAACTAGAATACTACCTGAGCAGTTCTTC.

This clone showed up just a few times. The V gene is TRBV5-1, the J gene TRBJ1-1; D possibly corresponds to TRBD1 (5 bases). CDR3 length equals 12 residues. Germline CDR1 reads SGHRS; CDR2 reads YFSETQ. With 7 bases removed from V and 2 bases from J, the gap between germline ends came to 9 bases. In DNA form, the CDR3 reads TGCGCCAGCGGGGGGACCAACACTGAAGCTTTCTTT. Protein: CASGGTNTEAFF.

The chain combines TRBV27 with TRBJ2-2, with 7 bases aligning to TRBD1. This CDR3 is built from 17 residues. Germline V gives CDR1 MNHEY, CDR2 SMNVEV (reference sequence). The V and J ends lost 5 bases and 0 bases, in that order; junction bases with no gene match: 9. CDR3 residues: CASSVNNRGPNTGELFF. DNA of the CDR3: TGTGCCAGCAGTGTGAACAACAGGGGTCCGAACACCGGGGAGCTGTTTTTT.

This chain joins TRBV6-1 and TRBJ1-5, with D maybe TRBD1 (6 bases). The V gene lost 1 base and the J gene lost 2 bases, with 12 bases spanning the gap. The CDR3 runs to 16 residues. Germline CDR1 is MNHNS and CDR2 is SASEGT. The CDR3 coding sequence is TGTGCCAGCAGTGAAGTACAGGGAGTAGGCAATCAGCCCCAGCATTTT. Protein: CASSEVQGVGNQPQHF.

The V and J genes are TRBV9 and TRBJ1-1; maybe TRBD1 (6 bases). The CDR3 is 14 amino acids. From germline, CDR1 is SGDLS and CDR2 YYNGEE. Trimming stripped 3 bases from V and 2 bases from J, with 11 bases between. In DNA, the CDR3 is TGTGCCAGCAGCGAAAAGGGACATAACACTGAAGCTTTCTTT. This gives the protein CASSEKGHNTEAFF.

The gene calls are TRBV7-9 and TRBJ2-7, with 8 nucleotides matching TRBD2. Germline V gives CDR1 SEHNR, CDR2 FQNEAQ (reference sequence). The CDR3 spans 16 residues. V was clipped by 5 bases and J by 4 bases; unmatched bases: 13. In DNA, the CDR3 is TGTGCCAGCAGCCCACCGCGGAGCGGGAGAGGGTACGAGCAGTACTTC. Protein sequence: CASSPPRSGRGYEQYF.

To note about this clone: Only one base separates this from a far larger clonotype, so it likely reflects a read error. The same CDR3 can be traced to other DNA sequences in this sample. This chain links TRBV9 with TRBJ2-2, with 7 bases fitting TRBD2. The V and J ends lost 2 bases and 0 bases, in that order; junction bases with no gene match: 7. The CDR3 is made up of 17 amino acids. Per germline, CDR1 SGDLS and CDR2 YYNGEE. CDR3 protein: CASSVPSGDANTGELFF. The CDR3 region has the DNA TGTGCCAGCAGCGTCCCGAGCGGGGACGCGAACACCGGGGAGCTGTTTTTT.

The V gene is TRBV5-5, the J gene TRBJ2-2; D is possibly TRBD2 (6 bases). The CDR3 runs 18 residues. Germline V gives CDR1 SGHKS, CDR2 YYEKEE (reference sequence). V shed 2 bases and J shed 2 bases, with 19 bases lying between them. CDR3 DNA sequence: TGTGCCAGCAGCTTAGGGATCATGGGGGACTTTAACACCGGGGAGCTGTTTTTT. Amino acid sequence: CASSLGIMGDFNTGELFF.

The V and J genes are TRBV11-2 and TRBJ2-7; 11 bases are shared with TRBD2. Trimming at V came to 1 base and at J to 2 bases, leaving 7 bases not matched to a gene. The V gene's germline CDR1 is SGHAT and CDR2 FQNNGV. The length of the CDR3 is 17 residues. The CDR3 here is CASSLVVAGGPTYEQYF. CDR3 nucleotide sequence: TGTGCCAGCAGCTTAGTTGTAGCGGGAGGGCCTACCTACGAGCAGTACTTC.

The genes are TRBV4-3 and TRBJ2-7, with D possibly matching TRBD1 (6 bases). Germline V gives CDR1 LGHNA, CDR2 YSLEER. The CDR3 is 15 amino acids. V lost 1 base, J lost 0 bases, and 10 bases lay in between. CDR3 DNA: TGCGCCAGCAGCCAAGGCGTGACAGGCTCCTACGAGCAGTACTTC. Its protein product is CASSQGVTGSYEQYF.

This clone was observed a single time. The genes are TRBV6-1 and TRBJ1-2; possibly TRBD1 for D (5 bases). Trimming removed 3 bases from V and 1 base from J, with 9 bases in between. CDR3 length: 14 residues. CDR1 is MNHNS and CDR2 is SASEGT in the germline V gene. DNA of the CDR3: TGTGCCAGCAGTGAGAAGGGACTTAACTATGGCTACACCTTC. It codes for CASSEKGLNYGYTF.

The J gene is TRBJ2-7, the V gene TRBV27; TRBD1 matches 7 bases. Looked up from germline, CDR1 is MNHEY and CDR2 is SMNVEV (reference sequence). This CDR3 is 13 amino acids long. After removal of 2 bases from V and 7 bases from J, the junction contained 5 bases not matched to a gene. CDR3 coding DNA: TGTGCCAGCAGTTTAGAGGGGGCCGGGGAGCAGTACTTC. This sequence encodes CASSLEGAGEQYF.

As concerns this clone: Other nucleotide sequences from this sample produce the same CDR3. The rearrangement uses TRBV9 and TRBJ2-3; D may be TRBD1 (7 bases). Germline V CDR1 and CDR2: SGDLS, YYNGEE. V dropped 4 bases and J dropped 0 bases, with 9 bases sitting between them. This CDR3 is 14 amino acids long. For the CDR3, the DNA is TGTGCCAGCAGCCCAGGGGGGAGCACAGATACGCAGTATTTT. Amino acid sequence: CASSPGGSTDTQYF.

For this clone: A much larger clone differs from this one at a single base, so this may be a read error. Additional DNA sequences in this sample encode the identical CDR3. V usage is TRBV27 and J usage is TRBJ2-7, with 8 bases that match TRBD1. CDR3 length: 13 residues. CDR1 MNHEY and CDR2 SMNVEV come from the germline V gene (reference sequence). V shed 2 bases, J shed 4 bases, and the junction held 1 base outside the gene matches. CDR3 sequence (DNA): TGTGCCAGCAGTTTACAGGGGGCGTACGAGCAGTACTTC. It yields the protein CASSLQGAYEQYF.

The chain has TRBV29-1 and TRBJ2-7; 9 positions agree with TRBD2. The CDR3 covers 15 residues. In germline, CDR1 is SQVTM, CDR2 ANQGSEA. The V gene end was trimmed by 4 bases and the J gene end by 0 bases; junction bases not matched to a gene: 7. The CDR3, as DNA: TGCAGCGTTGGAATAGCGGGAGCCCTCTCCTACGAGCAGTACTTC. It yields the protein CSVGIAGALSYEQYF.

The V gene is TRBV9, the J gene TRBJ2-3, with TRBD1 matching over 8 bases. CDR3 length: 15 residues. Germline-derived CDR1 and CDR2 are SGDLS and YYNGEE. V lost 7 bases and J lost 2; bases outside the gene matches: 9. CDR3 in amino acids: CASSGGGWATDTQYF. CDR3 bases: TGTGCCAGCTCAGGGGGCGGGTGGGCCACAGATACGCAGTATTTT.

The genes are TRBV28 and TRBJ1-6; a possible D gene is TRBD1 (6 bases). Between the trimmed V and J ends, which lost 5 bases and 3 bases, there was a span of 11 bases. This CDR3 region has 15 residues. CDR1 MDHEN and CDR2 SYDVKM come from the germline V gene. In DNA, the CDR3 is TGTGCCAGCAGTAAACACAGGGACTATAATTCACCCCTCCACTTT. Its protein is CASSKHRDYNSPLHF.

This clone was seen just once. This chain connects TRBV29-1 to TRBJ2-1; perhaps TRBD2 as D (6 bases). CDR1 SQVTM and CDR2 ANQGSEA come from the germline V gene. The CDR3 is 13 residues long. Trimming left V 3 bases short and J 6 bases short, with 12 bases between. The CDR3 protein is CSVEGDWANEQFF. DNA of the CDR3: TGCAGCGTTGAGGGGGACTGGGCCAATGAGCAGTTCTTC.

The CDR3 DNA reads TGTGCCAGCAGTTTCGCAGGGGGCTCCGGGGAGCTGTTTTTT. Protein sequence: CASSFAGGSGELFF. The V and J genes are TRBV28 and TRBJ2-2, with 8 bases that match TRBD1. The V gene's germline CDR1 is MDHEN and CDR2 SYDVKM. V shed 3 bases and J 6 bases; nucleotides not matched to a gene: 3. This CDR3 comprises 14 residues.

The chain recombines TRBV19 with TRBJ1-4, with D perhaps TRBD1 (6 bases). V dropped 6 bases and J dropped 6 bases, with 14 bases sitting between them. CDR3 length equals 14 residues. CDR1 LNHDA and CDR2 SQIVND come from the germline V gene (reference sequence). The CDR3 DNA reads as TGTGCCAGTAGCGTGAGGGACACCTATGAAAAACTGTTTTTT. This codes for CASSVRDTYEKLFF.

The chain links TRBV4-1 to TRBJ2-1, with TRBD1 identical over 10 bases. CDR1 and CDR2 from the germline V gene are MGHRA and YSYEKL. The V segment lost 4 bases and the J segment 5 bases; nucleotides outside the gene matches: 8. The CDR3 has 16 amino acids. The CDR3 DNA is TGCGCCAGCAGCCGACTAGGCGGGACAGGGGACAATGAGCAGTTCTTC. It yields the protein CASSRLGGTGDNEQFF.

This clone was detected only once. The chain recombines TRBV11-2 with TRBJ2-1, with no clear D. This CDR3 region has 16 residues. Trimming took 3 bases from V and 2 from J, leaving 14 bases between them. Germline-derived CDR1 and CDR2 are SGHAT and FQNNGV. The CDR3 sequence is CASSLGRSWTYNEQFF. The CDR3 DNA reads as TGTGCCAGCAGCTTGGGAAGGTCCTGGACCTACAATGAGCAGTTCTTC.

The count of this clone is one. The CDR3 DNA reads TGTGCCAGACTAAGGAGCTACACCTTC. As protein: CARLRSYTF. V and J are TRBV12-1 and TRBJ1-2. TRBV12-1 is classified as a pseudogene. The CDR3 consists of 9 residues.

V and J are TRBV4-3 and TRBJ2-1; 7 positions match TRBD2. The CDR3 has 16 residues. V lost 0 bases, J lost 0 bases, and 2 bases stayed unmatched. Per germline, CDR1 LGHNA and CDR2 YSLEER. This CDR3 reads CASSQEGLDSYNEQFF. In nucleotides, the CDR3 is TGCGCCAGCAGCCAAGAAGGACTAGACTCCTACAATGAGCAGTTCTTC.

The V call is TRBV9, the J call TRBJ2-2; D not resolved. Germline V gives CDR1 SGDLS, CDR2 YYNGEE. The germline V and J ends were trimmed by 3 bases and 6 bases, with 12 bases remaining between them. CDR3 length: 14 residues. CDR3 sequence reads: CASSDTDAAGELFF. The CDR3 DNA reads TGTGCCAGCAGCGACACGGATGCGGCCGGGGAGCTGTTTTTT.

This sequence joins TRBV27 and TRBJ1-2, with TRBD1 matching 7 bases. CDR1 is MNHEY, CDR2 SMNVEV, per germline (reference sequence). With V trimmed by 8 bases and J by 6 bases, 9 bases remained unmatched. The CDR3 is 13 residues long. The CDR3 bases are TGTGCCAGCGGGCTATTACAGGGGCATGGCTACACCTTC. This translates into CASGLLQGHGYTF.

As concerns this clone: Other DNA variants within this sample encode the same CDR3. The rearrangement links TRBV7-2 to TRBJ2-7; D is ambiguous. The V gene's germline CDR1 is SGHTA and CDR2 FQGNSA. The V gene lost 6 bases and the J gene lost 0 bases, with 6 bases spanning the gap. CDR3 length: 12 residues. CDR3 in DNA: TGTGCCAGCAGTTTTTCCTCCTACGAGCAGTACTTC. Residues: CASSFSSYEQYF.

The gene calls are TRBV4-1 and TRBJ1-1; the D is unclear. Looked up from germline, CDR1 is MGHRA and CDR2 is YSYEKL. The CDR3 is 13 amino acids. V was trimmed by 4 bases and J by 2 bases, leaving 8 bases between them. CDR3 amino acids: CASSRTGNTEAFF. CDR3 bases: TGCGCCAGCAGCCGGACGGGCAACACTGAAGCTTTCTTT.